This T cell receptor (beta chain) was identified during a study of T cell responses to AZD1222 COVID-19 vaccine. General study findings and limits: Receipt of two AZD1222 doses was followed by a rise in Spike-specific TCR breadth and depth. CD4 TCRs covered the whole spike, strongest at regions 160-218 and 743-854. Targeting of unmutated variant regions was reportedly seen in nearly half of spike-specific TCRs. A mostly white British donor set with more females was recruited, and clonal diversity was possibly underestimated.

Assay used: immunoSEQ multiplex PCR; TCRdb lists only in-frame clones, some missing. Of approximately 170,000 clones listed, under 95% are singletons. As concerns this clone: Its antigen remains unidentified.

The germline V gene has CDR1 SQVTM and CDR2 ANQGSEA. Germline trimming cut 1 base from V and 4 bases from J; bases unmatched to any gene: 8. There are 16 residues in the CDR3. The source material was peripheral blood, sampled on day 0 of AZD1222 vaccination. The sequence was collected from an adult in good health. J is TRBJ1-4 and V is TRBV29-1, with 8 nucleotides matching TRBD1. As DNA, the CDR3 is TGCAGCGTTGAAGCAGGGGGCGCGAGGGATAATGAAAAACTGTTTTTT. It specifies CSVEAGGARDNEKLFF.